This entry lists 23 T cell receptor beta chains sequenced from one sample in a study of blood T cell repertoires in COVID-19. Method: immunoSEQ multiplex PCR; TCRdb's copy keeps in-frame clones and lacks some. Altogether approximately 130,000 clones are present, roughly four fifths being singletons, with the ten largest covering approximately 20%. Input material: PBMCs or T cells enriched from blood (not recorded which). The origin of the receptors is a man aged 25 to 45 who had recovered from COVID-19.

The chain uses TRBV24-1 and TRBJ2-7; weak D call: TRBD1 (5 bases). The CDR3 totals 17 residues. The germline gives CDR1 KGHDR, CDR2 SFDVKD. Deletions cut 3 bases from V and 4 bases from J, with 21 bases between. CDR3 protein: CATSDPSLFRPGYEQYV. DNA of the CDR3: TGTGCCACCAGTGATCCGTCCTTGTTCAGGCCAGGGTACGAGCAGTACGTC.

This chain connects TRBV11-2 to TRBJ1-2; the D gene is possibly TRBD1 (6 bases). This CDR3 contains 17 residues. Germline V gene sequence: CDR1 SGHAT, CDR2 FQNNGV. V lost 0 bases and J 3 bases, leaving 17 bases between the germline ends. This chain's CDR3 is CASSLDRRGDTHYGYTF. The CDR3 DNA reads TGTGCCAGCAGCTTAGATCGGAGAGGGGACACACACTATGGCTACACCTTC.

The chain combines TRBV5-1 with TRBJ2-1; 10 bases match TRBD2. Germline values: CDR1 SGHRS, CDR2 YFSETQ. The J segment lost 7 bases and the V segment lost 1 base, leaving 11 bases of the junction unmatched. This CDR3 contains 17 residues. The CDR3 sequence: CASSLTQLAAGGNEQFF. The CDR3 DNA sequence: TGCGCCAGCAGCTTGACGCAGTTGGCAGCGGGGGGGAATGAGCAGTTCTTC.

J is TRBJ1-2 and V is TRBV2, with 10 nucleotides matching TRBD1. Looked up from germline, CDR1 is SNHLY and CDR2 is FYNNEI. Unmatched junction bases numbered 8, after V lost 5 bases and J lost 5 bases. The CDR3 consists of 15 residues. CDR3 nucleotide sequence: TGTGCCAGCAGTTTGGGGACAGGGGAATTATATGGCTACACCTTC. Its protein product is CASSLGTGELYGYTF.

The rearrangement links TRBV19 to TRBJ1-2, with D possibly matching TRBD1 (6 bases). The germline V gene encodes CDR1 LNHDA and CDR2 SQIVND (reference sequence). The CDR3 is 17 amino acids. Trimming removed 3 bases from V and 4 bases from J, with 21 bases in between. The CDR3 DNA is TGTGCCAGTAGTATGTCAACAGGGCGCTTTGATGGCTATGGCTACACCTTC. As protein: CASSMSTGRFDGYGYTF.

Written as DNA, the CDR3 is TGTGCCAGCAGCTTAGAATCCCCAGGAACCCATTATGGCTACACCTTC. It translates to CASSLESPGTHYGYTF. The rearrangement uses TRBV11-2 and TRBJ1-2; D is ambiguous. The CDR3 runs 16 residues. V lost 0 bases and J 5 bases, leaving 16 bases between the germline ends. Germline V gene lookup returns CDR1 SGHAT and CDR2 FQNNGV.

The chain couples TRBV6-4 to TRBJ1-1, with D perhaps matching TRBD1 (6 bases). CDR1 is MRHNA and CDR2 is SNTAGT in the germline V gene. This CDR3 is built from 14 residues. The V end was cut by 6 bases, the J end by 3 bases, with 14 bases between. CDR3 bases: TGTGCCAGCAGGAGTTGGACAGCTGACACTGAAGCTTTCTTT. It is translated as CASRSWTADTEAFF.

CDR3 loop: CASTGNIYGYTF. The CDR3 bases are TGCGCCAGTACAGGGAATATCTATGGCTACACCTTC. The rearrangement links TRBV10-2 to TRBJ1-2; maybe TRBD1 (6 bases). Germline V lookup: CDR1 WSHSY, CDR2 SAAADI. Between the trimmed V and J ends, which lost 9 bases and 4 bases, there was a span of 12 bases. The CDR3 is 12 residues long.

In this sample, this clone turned up once. The V and J genes are TRBV19 and TRBJ1-1; 10 bases fit TRBD1. After removal of 5 bases from V and 5 bases from J, the junction contained 5 bases not matched to a gene. Germline V gene lookup returns CDR1 LNHDA and CDR2 SQIVND (reference sequence). The CDR3 has 14 residues. The CDR3 here is CASSLWTGGTEAFF. Written as DNA, the CDR3 is TGTGCCAGTAGTTTGTGGACAGGGGGGACTGAAGCTTTCTTT.

This chain links TRBV4-1 with TRBJ1-2; D ambiguous. The CDR3 length is 15 residues. Germline lookup yields CDR1 MGHRA and CDR2 YSYEKL. The ends were cut back, 0 bases at V and 4 bases at J, with 12 bases in the middle. This CDR3 reads CASSQDLGSFYGYTF. The CDR3 DNA is TGCGCCAGCAGCCAAGATCTGGGCAGTTTCTATGGCTACACCTTC.

The chain links TRBV7-9 to TRBJ1-1, with 8 nucleotides matching TRBD1. V lost 5 bases and J lost 0; bases outside the gene matches: 11. The CDR3 extends over 17 amino acids. Germline-derived CDR1 and CDR2 are SEHNR and FQNEAQ (reference sequence). In DNA, the CDR3 is TGTGCCAGCAGCGTATGGACAGGGCAATTCATGAACACTGAAGCTTTCTTT. Protein sequence: CASSVWTGQFMNTEAFF.

This clone was counted a single time. The chain employs TRBV7-9 and TRBJ1-2; 7 nucleotides align to TRBD1. The germline gives CDR1 SEHNR, CDR2 FQNEAQ (reference sequence). The CDR3 runs 12 residues. The J segment lost 5 bases and the V segment lost 4 bases, leaving 1 base of the junction unmatched. The CDR3 nucleotides read TGTGCCAGCAGCTCGACAGGGTATGGCTACACCTTC. It encodes CASSSTGYGYTF.

The chain carries TRBV4-1 and TRBJ2-2, with TRBD1 matching over 10 bases. Germline V gene sequence: CDR1 MGHRA, CDR2 YSYEKL. CDR3 length: 18 amino acids. V gave up 1 base and J gave up 1 base; unmatched junction bases: 6. CDR3 sequence: CASSQGGQGVLNTGELFF. DNA for the CDR3: TGCGCCAGCAGCCAAGGCGGACAGGGGGTATTGAACACCGGGGAGCTGTTTTTT.

The genes are TRBV5-4 and TRBJ2-7; D unclear. The CDR3 has 13 residues. The V end was cut by 4 bases, the J end by 3 bases, with 11 bases between. From germline, CDR1 is SGHNT and CDR2 YYREEE (reference sequence). The CDR3 region is CASSADRSYEQYV. Written as DNA, the CDR3 is TGTGCCAGCAGCGCCGACCGGAGCTACGAGCAGTACGTC.

This rearrangement joins TRBV15 to TRBJ2-5; weak D call: TRBD1 (5 bases). V lost 6 bases to trimming and J lost 7 bases, with 18 bases between them. CDR3 length: 14 amino acids. In germline, CDR1 is LNHNV, CDR2 YYDKDF (reference sequence). The DNA for the CDR3 is TGTGCCACCAGTCACCCCGCCCTTGACAGGACCCAGTACTTC. It yields the protein CATSHPALDRTQYF.

The rearrangement joins TRBV5-4 to TRBJ2-6; D remains ambiguous. The CDR3 spans 15 residues. Looked up from germline, CDR1 is SGHNT and CDR2 is YYREEE (reference sequence). The germline V and J ends were trimmed by 0 bases and 2 bases, with 6 bases remaining between them. Here the CDR3 reads CASSLDRTGANVLTF. CDR3 bases: TGTGCCAGCAGCTTGGACAGAACTGGGGCCAACGTCCTGACTTTC. The entire variable domain, with the rest obtained from reference TRBV5-4 and TRBJ2-6, is as follows: ETGVTQSPTHLIKTRGQQVTLRCSSQSGHNTVSWYQQALGQGPQFIFQYYREEENGRGNFPPRFSGLQFPNYSSELNVNALELDDSALYLCASSLDRTGANVLTFGAGSRLTVL.

The rearrangement joins TRBV11-2 to TRBJ1-1; possible D gene TRBD1, 5 bases. Between the trimmed V and J ends, which lost 1 base and 11 bases, there was a span of 11 bases. Germline loops: CDR1 SGHAT, CDR2 FQNNGV. This CDR3 has 12 residues. The chain's CDR3 is CASSLVQGRAFF. The CDR3 nucleotides are TGTGCCAGCAGCTTAGTTCAGGGTCGCGCTTTCTTT.

The chain has TRBV13 and TRBJ2-6; D remains unclear. From germline, CDR1 is PRHDT and CDR2 FYEKMQ (reference sequence). This CDR3 contains 13 residues. Trimming cost V 8 bases and J 0 bases, with 5 bases left between them. CDR3 nucleotides: TGTGCCAGCGCGCGCTCTGGGGCCAACGTCCTGACTTTC. Amino acid sequence: CASARSGANVLTF.

This sequence joins TRBV10-2 and TRBJ2-4; 8 bases agree with TRBD2. The junction had 6 bases not matched to a gene; V was cut back by 3 bases and J by 8 bases. Germline V gene sequence: CDR1 WSHSY, CDR2 SAAADI. This CDR3 region has 14 residues. CDR3 bases: TGCGCCAGCAGTGACCAGATTAGCGGGGACATTCAGTACTTC. Translated: CASSDQISGDIQYF.

This clone was detected a few times. The chain carries TRBV14 and TRBJ1-2, with D unresolved. The CDR3 consists of 20 residues. Germline CDR1 SGHDN, CDR2 FVKESK. Deletions cut 0 bases from V and 1 base from J, with 24 bases between. CDR3 loop: CASSQDFVTTEEYYNYGYTF. In nucleotides, the CDR3 is TGTGCCAGCAGCCAAGATTTCGTGACCACCGAGGAGTACTATAACTATGGCTACACCTTC.

This sequence joins TRBV25-1 and TRBJ1-2, with TRBD1 identical over 10 bases. The CDR3 is made up of 17 amino acids. Germline CDR1 and CDR2: MGHDK and SYGVNS. V shed 4 bases, J shed 3 bases, and the junction held 11 bases outside the gene matches. CDR3 in DNA: TGTGCCAGCAGTGGTCTCCGGGACAGGGGCTTCGACTATGGCTACACCTTC. Amino acid sequence: CASSGLRDRGFDYGYTF.

The chain has TRBV19 and TRBJ1-5; 7 bases fit TRBD1. J lost 0 bases, V lost 3 bases, and 5 bases had no gene match. CDR3 length: 16 residues. Germline V gene lookup returns CDR1 LNHDA and CDR2 SQIVND (reference sequence). The CDR3 reads CASSIRGTYSNQPQHF. CDR3 coding DNA: TGTGCCAGTAGTATCAGGGGGACGTATAGCAATCAGCCCCAGCATTTT.

The rearrangement links TRBV13 to TRBJ2-5, with D unclear. The CDR3 length is 12 residues. Germline V gene data show CDR1 as PRHDT and CDR2 as FYEKMQ (reference sequence). V gave up 6 bases and J gave up 2 bases, with 7 bases separating them. For the CDR3, the DNA is TGTGCCAGCAGTTCCACTCAAGAGACCCAGTACTTC. This translates into CASSSTQETQYF.